The clone carrying this T cell receptor (beta chain) has just a few counts. Its antigen is as yet unknown. No conserved phenylalanine or tryptophan ends this CDR3, so it is likely a read error. The data stem from a study of CD8+CD57+ T cells in acquired aplastic anemia. Whole-study context: Average DNA yield from sorted CD4+ and CD8+ cells was roughly 3 ug. Healthy donors gave approximately 10 million reads on average for CD4+ cells.

Study results and limitations: Twenty-nine was the count of CD8+ CDR3 sequences that patients shared with controls. Patients and healthy controls showed no significant CD8+ Simpson's diversity difference.

Profiles of TCR beta VDJ and CDR3 were generated from a genomic DNA template. Using its own MiXCR run on the reads, TCRdb lists one record per CDR3 protein. The sample carries approximately 70,000 distinct CDR3 sequences, around 55% recorded once. The CDR3 loop spans 14 amino acids. The germline V gene has CDR1 SGDLS and CDR2 YYNGEE. The ends were cut back, 4 bases at V and 4 bases at J, with 14 bases in the middle. Sequencing was done on a sample of sorted CD4+, CD8+, or CD8+CD57+ T cells (not recorded which) from PBMCs. This chain connects TRBV9 to TRBJ1-2; D possibly corresponds to TRBD1 (6 bases). The source is a human donor in good health, serving as a control. In DNA, the CDR3 is TGTGCCAGCAGCCCGACAGGTGGGACCTATGGCTACACCATC. Protein sequence: CASSPTGGTYGYTI.